The 26 T cell receptor beta chains in this list originate from one sample, sequenced in a study of blood T cells in healthy people across ages. Then a second PCR, running roughly 7 to 11 cycles, was carried out with a sample-barcoded 5' primer and a J-beta primer mix. TCRdb ran MiXCR on the 5' RACE reads and lists one entry per CDR3 protein. In the table there are approximately 800,000 distinct CDR3 sequences, 20% to 25% of which are singletons. This same sample was also taken into another study, of T cells of mothers and their children.

Sample: blood. These receptors all stem from a boy aged 5-17 years in good health.

In its sample, this clonotype was seen a few times. The chain links TRBV12-3 or TRBV12-4 to TRBJ1-5, with TRBD1 identical over 7 bases. CDR3 length: 15 amino acids. Losses at the gene ends were 2 bases for V and 4 bases for J; bases not matched to a gene: 5. The DNA for the CDR3 is TGTGCCAGCAGTTTATCGGACAGGATAAATCAGCCCCAGCATTTT. It is translated as CASSLSDRINQPQHF.

This clonotype has only a few counts. The chain has TRBV27 and TRBJ2-5; D possibly corresponds to TRBD2 (5 bases). The J call may not be correct, given that the DNA end is closer to TRBJ2-7. The CDR3 spans 12 residues. Per germline, CDR1 MNHEY and CDR2 SMNVEV (reference sequence). The CDR3 nucleotides are TGTGCCAGCAAAGGGAGACCCCACGAGCAGTACTTC. Translated, it gives CASKGRPHEQYF.

Turning to this clonotype: The germline gene is not matched at one end of the junction; a read error may be the cause. The V call is TRBV29-1, the J call TRBJ2-5; no clear D. The CDR3 spans 15 residues. Germline CDR1 and CDR2: SQVTM and ANQGSEA. CDR3 protein: CSVGPRVNSYNEQSF. The CDR3 DNA is TGCAGCGTTGGCCCACGGGTGAACTCCTACAATGAGCAGTCCTTC. The entire variable domain, with the rest obtained from reference TRBV29-1 and TRBJ2-5, is as follows: SAVISQKPSRDICQRGTSLTIQCQVDSQVTMMFWYRQQPGQSLTLIATANQGSEATYESGFVIDKFPISRPNLTFSTLTVSNMSPEDSSIYLCSVGPRVNSYNEQSFGPGTRLLVL.

The chain uses TRBV6-6 and TRBJ1-2; D gene uncertain. Per the germline V gene, CDR1 is MNHNY and CDR2 is SVGAGI (reference sequence). Trimming stripped 6 bases from V and 3 bases from J, with 17 bases between. This CDR3 comprises 15 residues. The CDR3 spells CASSSGRGADYGYTF. CDR3 coding DNA: TGTGCCAGCAGCTCCGGGCGGGGTGCGGACTATGGCTACACCTTC.

This chain links TRBV6-2 or TRBV6-3 with TRBJ1-1, with D possibly being TRBD1 (6 bases). This CDR3 is built from 16 residues. Germline values: CDR1 MNHEY, CDR2 SVGEGT. Trimming left V 5 bases short and J 3 bases short, with 19 bases between. In DNA, the CDR3 is TGTGCCAGCAGTCGTTTCAGAGACAGGTTTGACACTGAAGCTTTCTTT. This translates into CASSRFRDRFDTEAFF.

This clonotype was seen once. The chain combines TRBV16 with TRBJ1-6; 10 bases align to TRBD1. Germline assignment: CDR1 KGHSY and CDR2 FQNENV. The CDR3 covers 14 residues. V trimming: 3 bases; J trimming: 7 bases; junction bases outside the gene matches: 0. The CDR3 coding sequence is TGTGCCAGCAGCCAGGGACAGGGGAATTCACCCCTCCACTTT. Its translation: CASSQGQGNSPLHF.

This clonotype was seen only once. The V gene is TRBV7-6, the J gene TRBJ2-3, with D unresolved. Germline lookup yields CDR1 SGHVS and CDR2 FNYEAQ. Deletions cut 1 base from V and 3 bases from J, with 14 bases between. The CDR3 consists of 16 residues. Written as DNA, the CDR3 is TGTGCCAGCAGCTTAGGAGACTCCTGGATTACAGATACGCAGTATTTT. It yields the protein CASSLGDSWITDTQYF.

V and J are TRBV7-9 and TRBJ2-2, with 8 bases that match TRBD1. The CDR3 runs to 16 residues. Trimming cost V 0 bases and J 5 bases; bases outside gene matches: 5. Germline loops: CDR1 SEHNR, CDR2 FQNEAQ (reference sequence). CDR3 region: CASSLAPGGDTGELFF. CDR3 nucleotides: TGTGCCAGCAGCTTAGCCCCAGGGGGCGATACCGGGGAGCTGTTTTTT.

At least ten counts were recorded for this clonotype. CDR3: CASSFSGKETQYF. CDR3 bases: TGTGCCAGCAGCTTTAGCGGGAAAGAGACCCAGTACTTC. The J gene is TRBJ2-5, the V gene TRBV7-2; 8 bases match TRBD2. The germline gives CDR1 SGHTA, CDR2 FQGNSA. Trimming at V came to 3 bases and at J to 3 bases, leaving 0 bases not matched to a gene. CDR3 length: 13 residues.

This clonotype was seen a handful of times. The V and J genes are TRBV28 and TRBJ2-7, with D perhaps TRBD1 or TRBD2 (6 bases each). The CDR3 is made up of 14 amino acids. CDR1 MDHEN and CDR2 SYDVKM come from the germline V gene. V dropped 8 bases and J dropped 7 bases, with 21 bases sitting between them. The CDR3 DNA reads as TGTGCCAGCCGCTCCCCAGGGGCGGGATGGGAGCAGTACTTC. It translates to CASRSPGAGWEQYF.

This clonotype was counted between two and nine times. Germline is not matched at one junction end, which may reflect a read error. The chain joins TRBV7-9 to TRBJ2-7, with D perhaps TRBD1 (8 bases). Germline CDR1 SEHNR, CDR2 FQNEAQ (reference sequence). The CDR3 is 14 residues long. CDR3 nucleotide sequence: TGTGCCAGCAGCCTAGCGGACAGGGCCTACGAGCAGTACTTC. The encoded protein is CASSLADRAYEQYF. Using reference TRBV7-9 and TRBJ2-7 for the parts outside the CDR3, the full variable domain is DTGVSQNPRHKITKRGQNVTFRCDPISEHNRLYWYRQTLGQGPEFLTYFQNEAQLEKSRLLSDRFSAERPKGSFSTLEIQRTEQGDSAMYLCASSLADRAYEQYFGPGTRLTVT.

This rearrangement joins TRBV20-1 to TRBJ2-1; D gene unclear. V lost 8 bases to trimming and J lost 0 bases, with 14 bases between them. This CDR3 is built from 14 residues. The V gene's germline CDR1 is DFQATT and CDR2 SNEGSKA (reference sequence). The CDR3 DNA reads TGCAGTCCCACCGGGCAGAGCTCCTACAATGAGCAGTTCTTC. As protein: CSPTGQSSYNEQFF.

The chain has TRBV29-1 and TRBJ2-1, with D unclear. Per the germline V gene, CDR1 is SQVTM and CDR2 is ANQGSEA. This CDR3 has 13 residues. Trimming cost V 7 bases and J 9 bases, with 19 bases left between them. The CDR3 DNA reads as TGCAGCGCTCCCGGGTCCCTCTCCCGTGAGCAGTTCTTC. Translated, it gives CSAPGSLSREQFF.

This rearrangement joins TRBV28 to TRBJ2-2, with 9 positions matching TRBD2. CDR3 length equals 16 residues. V lost 3 bases, J lost 6 bases, and 8 bases stayed unmatched. CDR1 and CDR2 from the germline V gene are MDHEN and SYDVKM. Written as DNA, the CDR3 is TGTGCCAGCAGTTTCCCCAGCGGGAGGCCTGCCGGGGAGCTGTTTTTT. It is translated as CASSFPSGRPAGELFF.

This clonotype came up a few times. The rearrangement joins TRBV7-2 to TRBJ1-4; a weak D match, TRBD1 (6 bases). CDR1 and CDR2 from the germline V gene are SGHTA and FQGNSA. Between the trimmed V and J ends, which lost 5 bases and 8 bases, there was a span of 18 bases. CDR3 length: 15 amino acids. CDR3 sequence: CASSRRPGAGEKLFF. CDR3 coding DNA: TGTGCCAGCAGCCGGAGGCCGGGGGCTGGGGAAAAACTGTTTTTT.

The chain employs TRBV18 and TRBJ2-3; 11 nucleotides align to TRBD1. The CDR3 runs to 15 residues. Germline assignment: CDR1 KGHSH and CDR2 LQKENI. The V segment lost 4 bases and the J segment 5 bases; nucleotides outside the gene matches: 5. CDR3 nucleotide sequence: TGTGCCAGCTCACGGACAGGGGGCGAGGGAGATACGCAGTATTTT. This gives the protein CASSRTGGEGDTQYF.

In this sample, this clonotype turned up a few times. J is TRBJ2-6 and V is TRBV7-2; 9 bases match TRBD1. This CDR3 contains 17 residues. Per germline, CDR1 SGHTA and CDR2 FQGNSA. V lost 5 bases to trimming and J lost 2 bases; unmatched junction nucleotides: 7. The CDR3 nucleotides read TGTGCCAGCAGCCCCGGGACAGGGAACACTGGGGCCAACGTCCTGACTTTC. Protein sequence: CASSPGTGNTGANVLTF. The whole variable domain, filled in from reference TRBV7-2 and TRBJ2-6, reads GAGVSQSPSNKVTEKGKDVELRCDPISGHTALYWYRQSLGQGLEFLIYFQGNSAPDKSGLPSDRFSAERTGGSVSTLTIQRTQQEDSAVYLCASSPGTGNTGANVLTFGAGSRLTVL.

This clonotype was observed a handful of times. The V and J genes are TRBV7-9 and TRBJ2-2; a possible D gene is TRBD1 (6 bases). V was shortened by 0 bases and J by 3 bases, with 8 bases between the two germline ends. This CDR3 has 15 residues. Germline lookup yields CDR1 SEHNR and CDR2 FQNEAQ (reference sequence). The CDR3 protein is CASSLAGADTGELFF. The CDR3 DNA is TGTGCCAGCAGCTTAGCGGGGGCCGACACCGGGGAGCTGTTTTTT.

This clonotype turned up a few times. This chain links TRBV4-2 with TRBJ2-3; 11 bases are shared with TRBD2. The germline V gene has CDR1 LGHNA and CDR2 YNFKEQ. CDR3 size: 17 residues. V shed 0 bases, J shed 6 bases, and the junction held 8 bases outside the gene matches. This CDR3 is CASSQELAGGKEDTQYF. The DNA for the CDR3 is TGTGCCAGCAGCCAAGAGCTAGCGGGAGGCAAAGAGGATACGCAGTATTTT.

In this sample, this clonotype turned up a few times. J is TRBJ2-5 and V is TRBV6-5; D is unresolved. Germline V lookup: CDR1 MNHEY, CDR2 SVGAGI. CDR3 size: 14 residues. Deletions cut 7 bases from V and 4 bases from J, with 16 bases between. CDR3 nucleotides: TGTGCCAGCAAAGAAGACACCATGCGAGAGACCCAGTACTTC. It translates to CASKEDTMRETQYF.

This clonotype was picked up a small number of times. This chain uses TRBV16 with TRBJ2-7, with a possible D match to TRBD1 (5 bases). The germline V gene has CDR1 KGHSY and CDR2 FQNENV. V shed 0 bases and J shed 2 bases, with 14 bases lying between them. The CDR3 is 16 residues long. The CDR3 coding sequence is TGTGCCAGCAGCCAATCCTCAGGGCTCAACCCCTACGAGCAGTACTTC. Amino acid sequence: CASSQSSGLNPYEQYF.

This clonotype was recorded a few times. This sequence joins TRBV5-6 and TRBJ2-3; no firm D call. Germline loops: CDR1 SGHDT, CDR2 YYEEEE. V was shortened by 4 bases and J by 4 bases, with 10 bases between the two germline ends. The CDR3 runs to 13 residues. The CDR3 sequence: CASSGPLADTQYF. In DNA, the CDR3 is TGTGCCAGCAGCGGTCCTCTTGCAGATACGCAGTATTTT.

The chain links TRBV4-3 to TRBJ2-5, with 10 bases identical to TRBD2. The end of the DNA is better explained by TRBJ2-7, so the J call may be wrong. The CDR3 length is 15 residues. Germline-derived CDR1 and CDR2 are LGHNA and YSLEER. The CDR3 protein is CASSQGAGGAYEQYF. The CDR3, as DNA: TGCGCCAGCAGCCAAGGAGCGGGAGGGGCCTACGAGCAGTACTTC.

This clonotype occurred a few times. The rearrangement links TRBV20-1 to TRBJ2-1, with 12 bases lining up with TRBD1. V shed 0 bases, J shed 6 bases, and the junction held 15 bases outside the gene matches. This CDR3 comprises 19 residues. Germline loops: CDR1 DFQATT, CDR2 SNEGSKA (reference sequence). The CDR3 coding sequence is TGCAGTGCTAGAGATCTAGGGACAGGGGGCGAAGACTGGGTCAATGAGCAGTTCTTC. It codes for CSARDLGTGGEDWVNEQFF.

The CDR3 nucleotides are TGTGCCAGCACGCCGGGAACAGCTTACATGAACACTGAAGCTTTCTTT. Amino acids: CASTPGTAYMNTEAFF. This chain links TRBV6-6 with TRBJ1-1, with no clear D. Trimming cost V 7 bases and J 0 bases, with 18 bases left between them. Germline lookup yields CDR1 MNHNY and CDR2 SVGAGI (reference sequence). The CDR3 covers 16 residues.

For this clonotype: Because the CDR3 is missing its conserved closing phenylalanine or tryptophan, this is likely a read error. The chain joins TRBV4-3 to TRBJ2-7; D remains ambiguous. V shed 1 base and J shed 2 bases, with 9 bases lying between them. The CDR3 has 14 residues. Germline CDR1 and CDR2: LGHNA and YSLEER. DNA of the CDR3: TGCGCCAGCAGCCAAGGGCGTCAGCCCTACGAGCAGTACCTC. This gives the protein CASSQGRQPYEQYL.